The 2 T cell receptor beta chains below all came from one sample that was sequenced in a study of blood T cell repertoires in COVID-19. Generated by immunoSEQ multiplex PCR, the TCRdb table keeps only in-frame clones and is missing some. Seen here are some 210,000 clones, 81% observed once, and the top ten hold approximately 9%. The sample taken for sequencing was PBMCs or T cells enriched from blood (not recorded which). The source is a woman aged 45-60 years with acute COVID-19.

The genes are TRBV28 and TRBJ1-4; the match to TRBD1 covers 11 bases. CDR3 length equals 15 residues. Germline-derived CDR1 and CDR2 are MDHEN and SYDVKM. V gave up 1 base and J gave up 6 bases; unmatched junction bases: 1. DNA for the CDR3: TGTGCCAGCAGTTTATTGGGACAGGGGGATGAAAAACTGTTTTTT. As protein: CASSLLGQGDEKLFF. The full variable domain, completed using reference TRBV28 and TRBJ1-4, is DVKVTQSSRYLVKRTGEKVFLECVQDMDHENMFWYRQDPGLGLRLIYFSYDVKMKEKGDIPEGYSVSREKKERFSLILESASTNQTSMYLCASSLLGQGDEKLFFGSGTQLSVL.

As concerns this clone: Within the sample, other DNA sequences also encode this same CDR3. The DNA of the CDR3 is TGTGCCAGCAAGACAGGGGAAAACACCGGGGAGCTGTTTTTT. Its translation: CASKTGENTGELFF. V and J are TRBV28 and TRBJ2-2, with 8 bases aligning to TRBD1. V shed 7 bases, J shed 2 bases, and the junction held 3 bases outside the gene matches. The CDR3 consists of 14 residues. Germline-derived CDR1 and CDR2 are MDHEN and SYDVKM.